The 24 T cell receptor beta chains below come from one sample, sequenced in a study of T cells in Graves' hyperthyroidism and ophthalmopathy. Using RNA transcripts as the source, TCR beta CDR3 regions were amplified. TCR CDR3 regions were first amplified by RT-PCR with HTBI primers. TCRdb reprocessed the multiplex PCR reads with MiXCR, giving one entry per CDR3 protein. Of fewer than 750,000 distinct CDR3 sequences in the sample, roughly 15% were seen once. The sequencing input was blood. These receptors all come from a woman in her fifties or sixties with Graves' ophthalmopathy.

This clonotype came up many times. The gene calls are TRBV5-1 and TRBJ2-3; TRBD1 matches at 10 bases. V lost 4 bases to trimming and J lost 4 bases; unmatched junction nucleotides: 3. The CDR3 is 14 amino acids. CDR1 SGHRS and CDR2 YFSETQ come from the germline V gene. The CDR3 DNA is TGCGCCAGCAGCCTGACAGGGGGCCCAGATACGCAGTATTTT. This translates into CASSLTGGPDTQYF.

This clonotype was picked up many times. The chain joins TRBV29-1 to TRBJ1-1; possibly TRBD1 for D (5 bases). This CDR3 spans 15 amino acids. Germline V gene data show CDR1 as SQVTM and CDR2 as ANQGSEA. Trimming removed 1 base from V and 7 bases from J, with 19 bases in between. CDR3 nucleotides: TGCAGCGTTGAAGGAATCCCGGGGCGACAAAATGAAGCTTTCTTT. Translated, it gives CSVEGIPGRQNEAFF.

The chain has TRBV18 and TRBJ2-7; TRBD2 aligns across 11 bases. Germline trimming cut 3 bases from V and 4 bases from J; bases unmatched to any gene: 8. This CDR3 comprises 16 residues. The germline V gene encodes CDR1 KGHSH and CDR2 LQKENI. The CDR3 loop reads CASSPRPGLAAYEQYF. In DNA form, the CDR3 reads TGTGCCAGCTCACCCCGACCGGGACTAGCGGCATACGAGCAGTACTTC.

This clonotype has a count of ten or more. The CDR3 reads CASSLSGPLSTDTQYF. CDR3 nucleotide sequence: TGCGCCAGCAGCTTGTCGGGGCCCCTTAGCACAGATACGCAGTATTTT. The chain links TRBV5-1 to TRBJ2-3; either TRBD1 or TRBD2 may fit D (5 bases each). From germline, CDR1 is SGHRS and CDR2 YFSETQ. This CDR3 comprises 16 residues. Trimming took off 1 base at V and 0 bases at J, with 12 bases between the two ends.

This clonotype was observed a handful of times. This chain joins TRBV29-1 and TRBJ2-7, with D perhaps TRBD1 or TRBD2 (6 bases each). CDR1 SQVTM and CDR2 ANQGSEA come from the germline V gene. This CDR3 spans 11 amino acids. The V end lost 5 bases, the J end lost 6 bases, and 11 bases lay between the germline ends. CDR3 protein: CSVRGVREQYF. The CDR3 nucleotides are TGCAGCGTTAGGGGGGTCCGCGAGCAGTACTTC.

The table lists this clonotype with many counts. The rearrangement links TRBV5-1 to TRBJ2-7, with TRBD1 as a possible D gene (5 bases). Trimming shortened V by 0 bases and J by 9 bases, and 16 bases separated the two germline ends. In germline, CDR1 is SGHRS, CDR2 YFSETQ. The CDR3 length is 14 residues. The CDR3 coding sequence is TGCGCCAGCAGCTTGGATCTCCCCAGGGTAGGGCAGTACTTC. This sequence encodes CASSLDLPRVGQYF. The whole variable domain, remainder taken from reference TRBV5-1 and TRBJ2-7, is KAGVTQTPRYLIKTRGQQVTLSCSPISGHRSVSWYQQTPGQGLQFLFEYFSETQRNKGNFPGRFSGRQFSNSRSEMNVSTLELGDSALYLCASSLDLPRVGQYFGPGTRLTVT.

This clonotype was seen repeatedly, ten times or more. The gene calls are TRBV20-1 and TRBJ1-4; D remains ambiguous. CDR3 length: 14 amino acids. Germline V lookup: CDR1 DFQATT, CDR2 SNEGSKA (reference sequence). With 1 base removed from V and 8 bases from J, the gap between germline ends came to 14 bases. CDR3 region: CSARGPQFGEKLFF. The CDR3 nucleotides are TGCAGTGCTAGAGGCCCTCAGTTTGGCGAAAAACTGTTTTTT.

This clonotype was seen at least ten times. This rearrangement joins TRBV12-3 or TRBV12-4 to TRBJ2-1; 14 bases fit TRBD2. Germline trimming cut 5 bases from V and 2 bases from J; bases unmatched to any gene: 8. This CDR3 comprises 18 residues. The CDR3 reads CASSNPGLAGVTYNEQFF. CDR3 DNA sequence: TGTGCCAGCAGTAATCCGGGACTAGCGGGAGTAACCTACAATGAGCAGTTCTTC.

Turning to this clonotype: A clone one base away is much larger, so this may be a read error. The gene calls are TRBV12-3 or TRBV12-4 and TRBJ1-6; TRBD1 matches 8 bases. The CDR3 sequence is 15 residues long. V lost 4 bases and J lost 9; bases outside the gene matches: 8. CDR3: CASSSTGELTSPLHF. The DNA for the CDR3 is TGTGCCAGCAGTTCGACAGGGGAGTTGACTTCACCCCTCCACTTT.

This clonotype was seen repeatedly, ten times or more. The chain joins TRBV27 to TRBJ2-7; D unresolved. V lost 5 bases, J lost 5 bases, and 10 bases lay in between. This CDR3 region has 12 residues. The germline V gene encodes CDR1 MNHEY and CDR2 SMNVEV (reference sequence). The CDR3: CASSNWVHEQYF. The CDR3 bases are TGTGCCAGCAGTAATTGGGTCCACGAGCAGTACTTC.

The table lists this clonotype with many counts. The chain uses TRBV13 and TRBJ2-7, with 13 bases matching TRBD2. The CDR3 totals 13 residues. CDR1 and CDR2 from the germline V gene are PRHDT and FYEKMQ (reference sequence). With V trimmed by 10 bases and J by 3 bases, 3 bases remained unmatched. CDR3 amino acids: CATGLAGVYEQYF. As DNA, the CDR3 is TGTGCCACCGGACTAGCGGGAGTCTACGAGCAGTACTTC.

The chain couples TRBV6-1 to TRBJ1-2; the D gene is possibly TRBD1 (6 bases). Trimming removed 7 bases from V and 4 bases from J, with 13 bases in between. Germline lookup yields CDR1 MNHNS and CDR2 SASEGT. The CDR3 contains 13 residues. The CDR3 bases are TGTGCCAGCAAAAAAGGACAGCGCTATGGCTACACCTTC. This translates into CASKKGQRYGYTF.

This clonotype was recorded many times. The chain recombines TRBV27 with TRBJ2-7; weak D call: TRBD2 (7 bases). The CDR3 spans 14 residues. Trimming took 2 bases from V and 5 from J, leaving 13 bases between them. Germline CDR1 is MNHEY and CDR2 is SMNVEV (reference sequence). This CDR3 reads CASSLGGGHHEQYF. In DNA form, the CDR3 reads TGTGCCAGCAGTTTAGGGGGGGGCCACCACGAGCAGTACTTC.

This clonotype was recorded many times. The chain employs TRBV20-1 and TRBJ2-1; the D is unclear. V dropped 6 bases and J dropped 0 bases, with 18 bases sitting between them. CDR3 length: 16 residues. Germline-derived CDR1 and CDR2 are DFQATT and SNEGSKA (reference sequence). The CDR3 protein is CSATSLDGSSYNEQFF. For the CDR3, the DNA is TGCAGTGCAACCTCACTCGACGGCAGCTCCTACAATGAGCAGTTCTTC.

This clonotype showed up many times. This chain connects TRBV3-1 to TRBJ2-1; D remains ambiguous. The CDR3 is 13 amino acids. V shed 3 bases and J shed 9 bases, with 12 bases lying between them. CDR1 and CDR2 from the germline V gene are LGHDT and YNNKEL (reference sequence). The CDR3 sequence is CASSHRISREQFF. CDR3 DNA sequence: TGTGCCAGCAGCCACCGAATCTCGCGTGAGCAGTTCTTC.

This clonotype has at least ten counts. V usage is TRBV28 and J usage is TRBJ1-2, with D unresolved. This CDR3 is built from 15 residues. The ends were cut back, 5 bases at V and 0 bases at J, with 13 bases in the middle. Germline V lookup: CDR1 MDHEN, CDR2 SYDVKM. The CDR3 bases are TGTGCCAGCAGTCGGTCCCTTGGGCCTAACTATGGCTACACCTTC. Translating gives CASSRSLGPNYGYTF.

This clonotype was counted at least ten times. V gene TRBV3-1 combines with J gene TRBJ2-2; no clear D. The CDR3 extends over 13 amino acids. V dropped 4 bases and J dropped 6 bases, with 9 bases sitting between them. Germline V CDR1 and CDR2: LGHDT, YNNKEL (reference sequence). As DNA, the CDR3 is TGTGCCAGCAGCCTAAGGTTGTCCGGGGAGCTGTTTTTT. Amino acids: CASSLRLSGELFF.

In this sample, this clonotype turned up a few times. The chain recombines TRBV24-1 with TRBJ1-1, with D possibly being TRBD1 (5 bases). The germline gives CDR1 KGHDR, CDR2 SFDVKD. The CDR3 has 15 residues. Trimming took 2 bases from V and 5 from J, leaving 14 bases between them. CDR3 sequence reads: CATSDSQGRGTEAFF. DNA of the CDR3: TGTGCCACCAGTGATTCTCAGGGCCGAGGGACTGAAGCTTTCTTT.

V gene TRBV10-2 combines with J gene TRBJ2-3; TRBD2 aligns across 7 bases. The germline gives CDR1 WSHSY, CDR2 SAAADI. This CDR3 region has 14 residues. Germline trimming cut 0 bases from V and 9 bases from J; bases unmatched to any gene: 6. Written as DNA, the CDR3 is TGCGCCAGCAGTGAGTCGTGGGCGGGAGAGACGCAGTATTTT. Protein: CASSESWAGETQYF.

This clonotype came up many times. The chain combines TRBV9 with TRBJ2-1, with TRBD1 matching over 8 bases. Germline V gives CDR1 SGDLS, CDR2 YYNGEE. The V and J ends lost 4 bases and 4 bases, in that order; junction bases with no gene match: 4. The CDR3 spans 14 residues. Here the CDR3 reads CASSRTGSYNEQFF. The CDR3 region has the DNA TGTGCCAGCAGCCGGACAGGGTCGTACAATGAGCAGTTCTTC.

In its sample, this clonotype was seen many times. The CDR3 nucleotides are TGTGCCAGCAGTCGGACAGGCCATAATGAAGCTTTCTTT. Protein: CASSRTGHNEAFF. The chain combines TRBV6-2 or TRBV6-3 with TRBJ1-1; 7 nucleotides line up with TRBD1. The CDR3 runs to 13 residues. The germline CDR1 and CDR2 sequences are MNHEY and SVGEGT. Germline trimming cut 5 bases from V and 7 bases from J; bases unmatched to any gene: 7.

At least ten counts were recorded for this clonotype. The chain links TRBV2 to TRBJ2-1, with D maybe TRBD2 (5 bases). The CDR3 has 13 residues. Germline V gene data show CDR1 as SNHLY and CDR2 as FYNNEI. Trimming removed 7 bases from V and 0 bases from J, with 7 bases in between. CDR3 protein: CASIGSSYNEQFF. In DNA form, the CDR3 reads TGTGCCAGCATAGGGAGCTCCTACAATGAGCAGTTCTTC.

This clonotype was recorded a few times. The genes are TRBV2 and TRBJ1-5; 8 bases are a match to TRBD1. Germline V lookup: CDR1 SNHLY, CDR2 FYNNEI. Trimming cost V 11 bases and J 4 bases; bases outside gene matches: 7. The CDR3 covers 13 residues. CDR3 residues: CACVGQVNQPQHF. CDR3 nucleotides: TGTGCCTGCGTGGGACAGGTAAATCAGCCCCAGCATTTT. Complete variable domain (other parts from reference TRBV2 and TRBJ1-5): EPEVTQTPSHQVTQMGQEVILRCVPISNHLYFYWYRQILGQKVEFLVSFYNNEISEKSEIFDDQFSVERPDGSNFTLKIRSTKLEDSAMYFCACVGQVNQPQHFGDGTRLSIL.

This clonotype has at least ten counts. The chain is built from TRBV7-9 and TRBJ2-4, with 9 bases lining up with TRBD2. CDR3 size: 14 residues. Germline lookup yields CDR1 SEHNR and CDR2 FQNEAQ (reference sequence). The V gene end was trimmed by 2 bases and the J gene end by 7 bases; junction bases not matched to a gene: 3. The CDR3, as DNA: TGTGCCAGCAGCTTAATAGCGGGAGCGAACATTCAGTACTTC. Protein: CASSLIAGANIQYF. The complete variable domain, with remaining parts taken from reference TRBV7-9 and TRBJ2-4, reads DTGVSQNPRHKITKRGQNVTFRCDPISEHNRLYWYRQTLGQGPEFLTYFQNEAQLEKSRLLSDRFSAERPKGSFSTLEIQRTEQGDSAMYLCASSLIAGANIQYFGAGTRLSVL.